The TCR beta chain described here comes from a study of T cell responses to AZD1222 COVID-19 vaccine. In the study overall: Recipients boosted at about 4 weeks or about 12 weeks are pooled. Notes on the study in general: Baseline serostatus was positive in only a handful of AZD1222 recipients. Within unmutated variant regions lay the reported targets of nearly half of spike-specific TCRs. Most donors were white British and more were female, and clonal diversity was possibly underestimated.

The CDR3 is made up of 12 amino acids. With 2 bases removed from V and 5 bases from J, the gap between germline ends came to 7 bases. Per the germline V gene, CDR1 is MNHEY and CDR2 is SMNVEV (reference sequence). TCRdb's copy holds only in-frame clones and misses some; the assay was immunoSEQ multiplex PCR. The data show fewer than 110,000 clones, about nine tenths seen once. Comment on this clone: The antigen is undetermined.

This sequence originates from an adult in good health. This material consisted of peripheral blood, taken on day 0 of AZD1222 vaccination. This chain connects TRBV27 to TRBJ2-7; D is undetermined. CDR3: CASSLGNHEQYF. CDR3 in DNA: TGTGCCAGCAGTTTAGGGAACCACGAGCAGTACTTC.